A selection of T cell receptor beta chains follows, all from one sample in a study of T cells in Graves' hyperthyroidism and ophthalmopathy. TCRdb passed the multiplex PCR reads through MiXCR, listing each CDR3 protein once. This table holds about 570,000 distinct CDR3 sequences, approximately 44% found once. The specimen sequenced was peripheral blood or thyroid tissue (not recorded which). Receptors originate from an adult woman with Graves' disease, either hyperthyroidism or ophthalmopathy (not recorded which). The CDR3 runs from the conserved cysteine through the conserved F or W.

v_gene	j_gene	CDR3aa
TRBV20-1	TRBJ2-5	CSASILAGETQYF
TRBV7-8	TRBJ1-4	CASSPTGGSNEKLFF
TRBV20-1	TRBJ1-2	CSAKDRDRGDYTF
TRBV6-6	TRBJ2-7	CASSYPGQAFYEQYF
TRBV5-4	TRBJ2-5	CASSFPRLAGETQYF
TRBV7-9	TRBJ2-1	CASSLGAYEQFF
TRBV5-1	TRBJ1-2	CASSNGQGRDYGYTF
TRBV7-2	TRBJ2-7	CASKISFSSYEQYF
TRBV7-2	TRBJ2-2	CASSPGTSFF
TRBV4-1	TRBJ1-6	CASSQLWRGSVRARSPLHF
TRBV7-2	TRBJ1-6	CASSLGFSGNSPLHF
TRBV9	TRBJ1-1	CASSPGGGESTEAFF
TRBV20-1	TRBJ1-1	CSAQTGGWAEAFF
TRBV3-1	TRBJ2-7	CASSQGDGLLYEQYF
TRBV5-1	TRBJ2-2	CASSLAVNTGELFF
TRBV18	TRBJ1-1	CASSPTVTMNTEAFF
TRBV6-6	TRBJ2-7	CASSPGDRDEQYF
TRBV7-2	TRBJ2-5	CASSQPGTSGVETQYF
TRBV25-1	TRBJ2-6	CASRSTSHSGANVLTF
TRBV29-1	TRBJ2-5	CSVAQKEETQYF
TRBV28	TRBJ2-5	CASSRFPDRRSKETQYF
TRBV7-2	TRBJ1-5	CANSLWGGDTQHF
TRBV15	TRBJ2-1	CATSRHDTSSYNEQFF
TRBV7-9	TRBJ2-2	CASSPGQGAGELFF
TRBV6-6	TRBJ1-6	CASSYGGGSPLHF
TRBV7-3	TRBJ1-4	CASSLMPSGRAGEKLFF
TRBV20-1	TRBJ2-7	CSARKTDTYEQYF
TRBV12-3/TRBV12-4	TRBJ1-1	CASSPPSTVITEAFF
TRBV7-2	TRBJ1-2	CASSPGTVNYGYTF
TRBV30	TRBJ2-2	CAWGGNTGELFF
TRBV7-2	TRBJ2-2	CASSLAGHRWELFF
TRBV6-6	TRBJ1-3	CASSTSSGNTIYF
TRBV30	TRBJ2-7	CAWSVIVGAYEQYF
TRBV20-1	TRBJ2-7	CSARPGTVTYEQYF
TRBV10-3	TRBJ1-1	CAISSGGNTEAFF
TRBV5-1	TRBJ2-6	CASSLGASRTEAF
TRBV5-1	TRBJ2-1	CASSLDWRGEQFF
TRBV20-1	TRBJ2-5	CSATGDRGRETQYF
TRBV7-9	TRBJ2-6	CASSPWGGISGANVLTF
TRBV28	TRBJ2-2	CASSLTRGRRNTGELFF
TRBV28	TRBJ2-7	CASSKTPNRNRQYF
TRBV7-3	TRBJ1-5	CASSPGGGRGNQPQHF
TRBV7-8	TRBJ1-5	CASSWGTGGGGNQPQHF
TRBV13	TRBJ2-5	CASSLSTSGDQETQYF
TRBV2	TRBJ1-6	CASGKTGTRVNSPLHF
TRBV2	TRBJ1-1	CASSYGTGSTEAFF
TRBV20-1	TRBJ2-3	CSATSGRADTQYF